This is a list of T cell receptor beta chains from one sample in a study of shared clonotypes between healthy human individuals. This table comes from immunoSEQ multiplex PCR, and its TCRdb copy is limited to in-frame clones, with some not included. The sample contains over a million clones, about four fifths of which appear only once. The sequencing input was memory CD4+ T cells from PBMCs. The receptors originated from a young man in good health. Some clones in this sample may be carry-over from other donors' samples. The CDR3 runs from the conserved cysteine through the conserved F or W. D genes are given only for firm matches.

v_call d_call cdr3_aa
TRBV28 TRBD2 CASSFPERESYSTDTQYF
TRBV7-2 NA CASSFQMKNEQYF
TRBV6-1 NA CASRAGPGTQYF
TRBV5-6 TRBD1 CASSLYRGRGRQPQHF
TRBV6-5 TRBD1 CASKDDRGTGNTIYF
TRBV11-2 NA CASSLVYRRDTDTQYF
TRBV10-1 NA CASSGTGPARKPQHF
TRBV5-1 NA CASSLMQADVTGELFF
TRBV15 NA CATSRDTTKNTQYF
TRBV9 NA CASSVRPSETQYF
TRBV5-1 NA CASSLDVSGNTIYF
TRBV5-4 NA CASSSRSGNSPGELFF
TRBV5-4 TRBD2 CASSFYLTSAPYNEQFF
TRBV2 NA CASSDADLWRGLSFF
TRBV7-2 TRBD1 CASSAGQGFSPLHF
TRBV29-1 NA CSVSTGLDYGYTF
TRBV18 TRBD2 CASSPGEGQANEQFF
TRBV7-2 NA CASSLGRQYYEQYF
TRBV28 TRBD1 CASSRGPYGYTF
TRBV6-5 NA CASRRQVDNEKLFF
TRBV5-1 TRBD2 CASSSAGGPGTQYF
TRBV5-1 TRBD1 CASSFVTGVYEQYF
TRBV7-2 TRBD1 CASSLSGTASYGYTF
TRBV11-2 TRBD2 CASSLELAGAPEQYF
TRBV5-1 TRBD1 CASSRGQGSEETQYF
TRBV4-2 TRBD2 CASSREREHSYEQYF
TRBV15 TRBD2 CATSRAASGSLRYEQYF
TRBV18 TRBD1 CASSRPGTGTSEQYF
TRBV27 NA CASRPWGGGNEQYF